The next 27 T cell receptor beta chains were all read from a single sample in a study of blood T cell repertoires in COVID-19. Clones were read by immunoSEQ multiplex PCR, and TCRdb kept only the in-frame ones, dropping some. Of about 420,000 clones in the sample, roughly 90% are singletons; the top ten hold about 0.91%. Specimen: peripheral blood. Receptor source: a man younger than 35 with COVID-19, enrolled during active disease.

This rearrangement joins TRBV13 to TRBJ2-1; the D gene is possibly TRBD2 (7 bases). This CDR3 comprises 14 residues. Between the trimmed V and J ends, which lost 4 bases and 6 bases, there was a span of 13 bases. From germline, CDR1 is PRHDT and CDR2 FYEKMQ (reference sequence). The CDR3 loop reads CASSSRGGANEQFF. CDR3 sequence (DNA): TGTGCCAGCAGCTCCCGAGGGGGGGCCAATGAGCAGTTCTTC. Drawing the rest from reference TRBV13 and TRBJ2-1, the complete variable domain is AAGVIQSPRHLIKEKRETATLKCYPIPRHDTVYWYQQGPGQDPQFLISFYEKMQSDKGSIPDRFSAQQFSDYHSELNMSSLELGDSALYFCASSSRGGANEQFFGPGTRLTVL.

This chain joins TRBV25-1 and TRBJ2-7; TRBD1 matches 7 bases. The CDR3 runs to 14 residues. V gave up 2 bases and J gave up 5 bases; unmatched junction bases: 6. CDR1 and CDR2 (germline): MGHDK, SYGVNS. The CDR3 sequence is CASSERGQFHEQYF. The CDR3 region has the DNA TGTGCCAGCAGTGAAAGGGGGCAGTTTCACGAGCAGTACTTC.

This clone has only a few counts. The chain couples TRBV7-3 to TRBJ2-7, with D tentatively TRBD2 (5 bases). Per germline, CDR1 SGHTA and CDR2 FQGTGA. CDR3 size: 17 residues. Trimming cost V 6 bases and J 3 bases, with 24 bases left between them. CDR3 amino acids: CASRRIPFARRLYEQYF. CDR3 nucleotide sequence: TGTGCCAGCAGACGGATCCCCTTTGCTAGGAGGCTCTACGAGCAGTACTTC. The full variable domain, with the rest looked up from reference TRBV7-3 and TRBJ2-7, is GAGVSQTPSNKVTEKGKYVELRCDPISGHTALYWYRQSLGQGPEFLIYFQGTGAADDSGLPNDRFFAVRPEGSVSTLKIQRTERGDSAVYLCASRRIPFARRLYEQYFGPGTRLTVT.

The rearrangement links TRBV9 to TRBJ2-1; TRBD1 is a possible D gene (5 bases). The CDR3 totals 17 residues. Germline CDR1 and CDR2: SGDLS and YYNGEE. V dropped 3 bases and J dropped 2 bases, with 18 bases sitting between them. CDR3 DNA sequence: TGTGCCAGCAGCGCCGCCTGGGGCGCTGGAGCCTACAATGAGCAGTTCTTC. This encodes CASSAAWGAGAYNEQFF.

This sequence joins TRBV4-2 and TRBJ2-6, with 10 bases lining up with TRBD1. There are 18 residues in the CDR3. J was trimmed by 4 bases and V by 4 bases; bases with no gene match: 10. Germline V gene sequence: CDR1 LGHNA, CDR2 YNFKEQ. The CDR3 reads CASSRRDRGTSGANVLTF. CDR3 nucleotide sequence: TGTGCCAGCAGCCGCCGGGACAGGGGTACATCCGGGGCCAACGTCCTGACTTTC.

The chain recombines TRBV7-8 with TRBJ2-1, with D maybe TRBD2 (6 bases). Per the germline V gene, CDR1 is SGHVS and CDR2 is FQNEAQ. The CDR3 extends over 15 amino acids. Trimming pared 8 bases from V and 10 bases from J, leaving 24 bases between. For the CDR3, the DNA is TGTGCCAGCCGGCAGCGGGCTAGCCCAATAATGGAGCAGTTCTTC. Its protein product is CASRQRASPIMEQFF.

This chain connects TRBV9 to TRBJ1-3, with TRBD1 matching over 7 bases. Germline CDR1 is SGDLS and CDR2 is YYNGEE. Trimming cost V 4 bases and J 4 bases; bases outside gene matches: 14. The CDR3 is made up of 17 amino acids. CDR3 amino acids: CASSPRQGDWSGNTIYF. CDR3 nucleotides: TGTGCCAGCAGCCCCCGACAGGGAGACTGGTCCGGAAACACCATATATTTT.

The rearrangement links TRBV6-8 to TRBJ2-1; a weak D match, TRBD2 (5 bases). The CDR3 is 14 residues long. CDR1 and CDR2 (germline): MNHGY, SAAAGT. Trimming took off 1 base at V and 5 bases at J, with 9 bases between the two ends. The chain's CDR3 is CASSYWSTNNEQFF. The DNA of the CDR3 is TGTGCCAGCAGTTACTGGTCGACTAACAATGAGCAGTTCTTC.

V is TRBV6-1 and J is TRBJ2-5, with D perhaps matching TRBD2 (6 bases). This CDR3 is 13 amino acids long. V shed 3 bases and J shed 6 bases, with 11 bases lying between them. The germline CDR1 and CDR2 sequences are MNHNS and SASEGT. In DNA, the CDR3 is TGTGCCAGCAGTGATCCGGGGGTGAAGACCCAGTACTTC. Amino acid sequence: CASSDPGVKTQYF.

This clone was picked up one time. V usage is TRBV25-1 and J usage is TRBJ1-2; D gene unclear. This CDR3 is 12 amino acids long. Germline CDR1 reads MGHDK; CDR2 reads SYGVNS. The V end lost 3 bases, the J end lost 5 bases, and 7 bases lay between the germline ends. CDR3 loop: CASSERGYGYTF. The CDR3 region has the DNA TGTGCCAGCAGTGAGCGGGGTTATGGCTACACCTTC.

V is TRBV7-3 and J is TRBJ2-7; tentative D call: TRBD2 (5 bases). Between the trimmed V and J ends, which lost 5 bases and 0 bases, there was a span of 8 bases. Per germline, CDR1 SGHTA and CDR2 FQGTGA. The CDR3 has 13 residues. The CDR3 nucleotides read TGTGCCAGCAGCGCCGGGGTCTCCTACGAGCAGTACTTC. This gives the protein CASSAGVSYEQYF.

V and J are TRBV21-1 and TRBJ2-2; TRBD1 is taken as the D call from the table, unchecked against the DNA. TRBV21-1 represents a pseudogene. This CDR3 region has 15 residues. The CDR3: CANAGTGENTGELFF. The CDR3 coding sequence is TGTGCCAATGCCGGGACAGGGGAGAACACCGGGGAGCTGTTTTTT.

This clone was counted a single time. The CDR3 sequence: CASSLGLGRDPETQYF. CDR3 bases: TGTGCCAGCAGCTTGGGATTGGGGAGGGACCCAGAGACCCAGTACTTC. The rearrangement joins TRBV5-4 to TRBJ2-5; 7 positions agree with TRBD2. CDR3 size: 16 residues. CDR1 and CDR2 from the germline V gene are SGHNT and YYREEE (reference sequence). V shed 0 bases and J 4 bases; nucleotides not matched to a gene: 9.

The rearrangement links TRBV5-1 to TRBJ2-7; 10 bases align to TRBD1. V lost 4 bases, J lost 6 bases, and 7 bases stayed unmatched. Germline assignment: CDR1 SGHRS and CDR2 YFSETQ. CDR3 length: 14 amino acids. CDR3 protein: CASSTGTGEPEQYF. In nucleotides, the CDR3 is TGCGCCAGCAGCACCGGGACAGGGGAACCCGAGCAGTACTTC.

About this clone itself: The identical CDR3 is also encoded by other nucleotide sequences in the sample. The chain has TRBV18 and TRBJ2-5; 8 bases are a match to TRBD1. The CDR3 has 13 residues. The V gene's germline CDR1 is KGHSH and CDR2 LQKENI. The J segment lost 4 bases and the V segment lost 3 bases, leaving 1 base of the junction unmatched. CDR3 amino acids: CASSPGQGETQYF. The CDR3 nucleotides read TGTGCCAGCTCACCCGGACAGGGAGAGACCCAGTACTTC.

The V call is TRBV2, the J call TRBJ2-7; 8 bases agree with TRBD2. V lost 4 bases to trimming and J lost 1 base; unmatched junction nucleotides: 6. The length of the CDR3 is 15 residues. Germline CDR1 reads SNHLY; CDR2 reads FYNNEI. The CDR3: CASSATSGASYEQYF. Here the CDR3 DNA reads TGTGCCAGCAGTGCAACTAGCGGAGCGTCCTACGAGCAGTACTTC.

The chain employs TRBV19 and TRBJ2-7, with unresolved D. Germline CDR1 and CDR2: LNHDA and SQIVND (reference sequence). The length of the CDR3 is 15 residues. Trimming left V 3 bases short and J 3 bases short, with 15 bases between. The CDR3 region is CASSIRLDLLYEQYF. Written as DNA, the CDR3 is TGTGCCAGTAGTATCCGACTCGACCTACTCTACGAGCAGTACTTC.

The chain carries TRBV6-5 and TRBJ2-1, with 11 bases fitting TRBD2. Unmatched junction bases numbered 4, after V lost 0 bases and J lost 6 bases. The CDR3 loop spans 16 amino acids. The V gene's germline CDR1 is MNHEY and CDR2 SVGAGI. CDR3 DNA: TGTGCCAGCAGTTACTCGAAACTAGCGGGAGTCAATGAGCAGTTCTTC. Residues: CASSYSKLAGVNEQFF.

This rearrangement joins TRBV4-2 to TRBJ1-1; no definite D call. CDR3 length: 14 amino acids. V shed 0 bases and J shed 1 base, with 6 bases lying between them. Germline V gene sequence: CDR1 LGHNA, CDR2 YNFKEQ. The CDR3 protein is CASSQERGNTEAFF. CDR3 sequence (DNA): TGTGCCAGCAGCCAAGAACGCGGGAACACTGAAGCTTTCTTT.

The J gene is TRBJ2-1, the V gene TRBV11-3, with TRBD2 identical over 8 bases. Germline CDR1 and CDR2: SGHNT and YENEEA. The CDR3 is 16 amino acids. After removal of 1 base from V and 2 bases from J, the junction contained 4 bases not matched to a gene. The CDR3 reads CASSLVRGGPYNEQFF. The DNA for the CDR3 is TGTGCCAGCAGCTTAGTCCGGGGGGGCCCCTACAATGAGCAGTTCTTC.

V usage is TRBV18 and J usage is TRBJ2-3; possible D gene TRBD1, 6 bases. Germline CDR1 and CDR2: KGHSH and LQKENI. There are 16 residues in the CDR3. V lost 1 base, J lost 1 base, and 12 bases lay in between. CDR3 amino acids: CASSPLLGAGTDTQYF. The CDR3 nucleotides are TGTGCCAGCTCACCACTGCTGGGGGCCGGCACAGATACGCAGTATTTT.

This clone came up once. The V call is TRBV27, the J call TRBJ2-7; possibly TRBD2 for D (5 bases). CDR3 length: 14 residues. V was pared by 1 base and J by 0 bases, with 7 bases between. The V gene's germline CDR1 is MNHEY and CDR2 SMNVEV (reference sequence). CDR3 sequence: CASSLYRDSYEQYF. The CDR3 region has the DNA TGTGCCAGCAGTTTATACCGGGACTCCTACGAGCAGTACTTC.

For this clone: Other DNA sequences in the sample encode the same CDR3. The chain is built from TRBV6-6 and TRBJ2-1; 7 bases agree with TRBD2. CDR3 length equals 14 residues. The junction had 2 bases not matched to a gene; V was cut back by 4 bases and J by 2 bases. The V gene's germline CDR1 is MNHNY and CDR2 SVGAGI (reference sequence). The CDR3 is CASSSGGTYNEQFF. As DNA, the CDR3 is TGTGCCAGCAGTTCGGGAGGCACCTACAATGAGCAGTTCTTC.

V gene TRBV4-1 combines with J gene TRBJ1-1, with 7 bases that match TRBD1. The CDR3 is made up of 15 amino acids. V gave up 4 bases and J gave up 1 base; unmatched junction bases: 6. CDR1 is MGHRA and CDR2 is YSYEKL in the germline V gene. CDR3 residues: CASSPYGQANTEAFF. The CDR3 nucleotides are TGCGCCAGCAGCCCTTATGGACAGGCGAACACTGAAGCTTTCTTT.

The chain joins TRBV7-9 to TRBJ1-5; 7 bases match TRBD1. The germline CDR1 and CDR2 sequences are SEHNR and FQNEAQ (reference sequence). The V segment lost 5 bases and the J segment 9 bases; nucleotides outside the gene matches: 10. This CDR3 region has 14 residues. In DNA, the CDR3 is TGTGCCAGCAGCCTGGCGACAGGGTCAGGGCCCCAGCATTTT. Amino acid sequence: CASSLATGSGPQHF.

CDR3 loop: CASSLTGWAQSGQYF. Written as DNA, the CDR3 is TGTGCCAGCAGCTTAACAGGCTGGGCACAGTCTGGTCAGTACTTC. The genes are TRBV7-2 and TRBJ2-7; TRBD1 is a possible D gene (5 bases). The CDR3 totals 15 residues. Germline V lookup: CDR1 SGHTA, CDR2 FQGNSA. Trimming removed 2 bases from V and 10 bases from J, with 21 bases in between.

The CDR3 sequence: CASSGLSYEQYF. The CDR3 DNA reads as TGTGCCAGCAGCGGACTCTCCTACGAGCAGTACTTC. This chain links TRBV6-5 with TRBJ2-7; TRBD2 is a possible D gene (5 bases). CDR3 size: 12 residues. Germline V CDR1 and CDR2: MNHEY, SVGAGI. The ends were cut back, 6 bases at V and 0 bases at J, with 6 bases in the middle.